This section outlines one TCR beta chain sequence together with its context. As yet, its antigen is unknown. Produced via immunoSEQ multiplex PCR; TCRdb's table is partial and in-frame only. This sample has under 150,000 clones; roughly 90% occur once, and the top ten carry more than 0.55%. This sample stems from a study of a mutant IDH1 vaccine in newly diagnosed glioma. The wider study: Patients underwent eight vaccinations, which took place in weeks 1, 3, 5, 7, 11, 15, 19 and 23.

Per the germline V gene, CDR1 is SGHAT and CDR2 is FQNNGV. Trimming pared 5 bases from V and 11 bases from J, leaving 30 bases between. The CDR3 sequence is 18 residues long. Time point noted: week 11, during vaccination. In the vaccine, a single dose held 300 ug of the mutant IDH1 20-mer peptide, along with topical imiquimod. Each donor presented with a new WHO grade 3 or 4 astrocytoma that tested IDH1-mutant and showed ATRX loss. Points from the study as a whole: Pseudoprogression appeared independent of alterations in top peripheral clonotypes.

The chain employs TRBV11-2 and TRBJ1-4; D gene uncertain. Source: PBMCs, taken from a glioma patient whose treatment included an IDH1 peptide vaccine. This TCR came from a woman in her forties or fifties with glioma. The CDR3: CASSSLRSRRTAMRKLFF. In nucleotides, the CDR3 is TGTGCCAGCAGCAGTCTTCGAAGCAGGAGGACCGCAATGAGGAAACTGTTTTTT.